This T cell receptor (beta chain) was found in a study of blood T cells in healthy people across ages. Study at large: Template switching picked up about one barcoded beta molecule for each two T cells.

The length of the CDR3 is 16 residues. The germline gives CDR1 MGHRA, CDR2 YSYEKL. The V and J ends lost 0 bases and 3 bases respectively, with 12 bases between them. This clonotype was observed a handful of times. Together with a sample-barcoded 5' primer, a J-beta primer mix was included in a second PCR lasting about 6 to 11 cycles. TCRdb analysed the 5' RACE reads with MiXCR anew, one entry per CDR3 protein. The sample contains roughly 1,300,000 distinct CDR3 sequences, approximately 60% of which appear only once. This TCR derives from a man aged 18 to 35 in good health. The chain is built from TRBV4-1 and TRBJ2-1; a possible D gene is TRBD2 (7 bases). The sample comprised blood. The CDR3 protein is CASSQEGGVFYNEQFF. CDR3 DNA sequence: TGCGCCAGCAGCCAAGAAGGGGGGGTATTCTACAATGAGCAGTTCTTC.